This TCR beta chain appears in the sequencing data of a study of blood T cell repertoires in COVID-19 (TCRdb year 2020). As for the study more broadly: Samples covering the acute and convalescent phases of COVID-19 were provided by collaborators in the United States, Italy and Spain. The material from the prospective study consisted of cDNA or gDNA derived from T cells, B-cell-depleted T cells, or PBMCs. Subjects who had been exposed to COVID-19, were actively infected with it, or had recovered from it provided the deeply sampled blood TCRbeta repertoires that made up the dataset. The repertoires were released in a freely available public database meant as a resource for research on the immune response to SARS-CoV-2. The samples were drawn from the first 160 participants of the ongoing ImmuneRACE study and from 1,254 subjects provided by 6 global collaborators. A de-identified subject ID, COVID-19 status, age in years and sex were almost always included in the sample metadata. Where available, HLA class I and class II types were taken from metadata supplied by the sample provider and were not determined by assay-based typing.

With respect to this clone: The target of this receptor is not known. Per-base qualities were not stored, and no clone one base away is much larger.

Via the germline V gene, CDR1 is SGHVS and CDR2 FQNEAQ. V is cut by 1 base and J by 12 bases, and the space between the germline ends is 7 bases. The cysteine opens and the phenylalanine closes a CDR3 of 11 amino acids. Just CDR3 DNA is preserved here, 33 bases in frame from base 1. Whole blood was collected in K2EDTA tubes by collaborating institutions according to the institutions' own protocols. Collaborator samples were shipped for TCRbeta analysis as frozen whole blood, isolated PBMCs, or DNA extracted from either sample type. Study-level results and caveats: The amount of clinical and demographic metadata varied by source and participant and was provided uncurated.

TCRbeta CDR3 regions were amplified from genomic DNA by means of the immunoSEQ Assay, a bias-controlled multiplex PCR. As for how the authors treated the data: The number of nucleated cells in each sample was estimated from the amplification of reference gene primers within the assay. To quantify the absolute abundance of each unique TCRbeta CDR3 rearrangement, sequence reads were collapsed and filtered. For each sample, productive Simpson clonality was calculated as the square root of Simpson's diversity index across productive rearrangements. TCRdb re-hosts the immuneACCESS table, in-frame sequences only. Its copies lack some clones; in the studies checked, an unresolved V gene accounts for under half of them, and the cause for the rest is not known. That table furnishes V, J and clone size, whereas the DNA furnished D and trimming. The sample includes more than 45,000 clones, with around 86% observed a single time. Clones ranked in the top ten supply under 3.5% of the sample.

The source is a man of 80 years or more with acute or convalescent COVID-19. Sequencing was performed on peripheral blood. The rearranged chain carries TRBV7-8 and TRBJ2-1; a tentative D match to TRBD1 spans 5 bases. The CDR3 sequence is CASSLGRGQFF. The DNA sequence is given as TGTGCCAGCAGCTTAGGTAGGGGGCAGTTCTTC.